This TCR beta chain was captured in a study of blood T cell repertoires in COVID-19. Study-level information: Samples came from the United States, Italy and Spain, spanning acute and convalescent COVID-19.

The J segment lost 5 bases and the V segment lost 3 bases, leaving 4 bases of the junction unmatched. Germline CDR1 SGHVS, CDR2 FNYEAQ. This CDR3 contains 15 residues. Per the authors' pipeline: Cell counts per sample came from amplifying reference gene primers. TCRdb's table, derived via immunoSEQ multiplex PCR, lists solely in-frame clones and lacks some. The DNA gave D and trimming, while V, J and clone size come from that table. Here the sample spans a few hundred thousand clones, roughly nine tenths being singletons. The J gene is TRBJ2-3, the V gene TRBV7-6, with 11 nucleotides matching TRBD2. The sequence came from a man in his late teens or twenties who had recovered from COVID-19. The sample taken for sequencing was peripheral blood. For the CDR3, the DNA is TGTGCCAGCAGCTTCGGTAGCGGGAGGGAAGATACGCAGTATTTT. Protein sequence: CASSFGSGREDTQYF.